Below, 15 T cell receptor beta chains from the same sample are listed, as sequenced in a study of control samples from healthy donors and cancer patients. Libraries were prepared by immunoSEQ multiplex PCR; TCRdb keeps only in-frame clonotypes and omits some of them. The data hold 100,000 to 150,000 clones, with 85% to 95% observed a single time. The sequencing sample was made of PBMCs. These receptor sequences come from a man aged 50 or older with head and neck cancer.

The chain combines TRBV7-6 with TRBJ2-1; no reliable D call. V lost 2 bases, J lost 0 bases, and 8 bases lay in between. The CDR3 is 15 amino acids. The germline V gene encodes CDR1 SGHVS and CDR2 FNYEAQ. The CDR3 bases are TGTGCCAGCAGCTTATTCGTCAGCTCCTACAATGAGCAGTTCTTC. This encodes CASSLFVSSYNEQFF.

CDR3 sequence reads: CASRPTVQETQYF. CDR3 in DNA: TGTGCCAGCAGACCGACAGTTCAGGAGACCCAGTACTTC. V gene TRBV28 combines with J gene TRBJ2-5, with D possibly being TRBD1 (5 bases). Trimming removed 6 bases at V and 5 bases at J, with 13 bases between. Germline V gene sequence: CDR1 MDHEN, CDR2 SYDVKM. CDR3 length: 13 amino acids.

This rearrangement joins TRBV29-1 to TRBJ1-1; D gene unclear. This CDR3 contains 12 residues. V shed 7 bases and J shed 3 bases, with 12 bases lying between them. CDR1 and CDR2 from the germline V gene are SQVTM and ANQGSEA. The CDR3 DNA reads as TGCAGCGGCAAACCGGGAGACACTGAAGCTTTCTTT. It encodes CSGKPGDTEAFF.

The gene calls are TRBV6-6 and TRBJ1-1; the D is unclear. This CDR3 region has 13 residues. CDR1 is MNHNY and CDR2 is SVGAGI in the germline V gene (reference sequence). Trimming cost V 2 bases and J 2 bases, with 6 bases left between them. The CDR3 DNA is TGTGCCAGCAGTTACGCGTTAAACACTGAAGCTTTCTTT. Translated, it gives CASSYALNTEAFF.

V is TRBV6-2 or TRBV6-3 and J is TRBJ2-3; TRBD2 agrees at 7 bases. The V segment lost 6 bases and the J segment 0 bases; nucleotides outside the gene matches: 9. CDR3 length equals 16 residues. Per the germline V gene, CDR1 is MNHEY and CDR2 is SVGEGT. This chain's CDR3 is CASSSLSRGSTDTQYF. The CDR3 DNA sequence: TGTGCCAGCAGCTCCCTTTCGCGGGGGAGCACAGATACGCAGTATTTT.

The CDR3 here is CASRELAGDYNEQFF. CDR3 sequence (DNA): TGTGCCAGCAGGGAACTAGCGGGGGACTACAATGAGCAGTTCTTC. This rearrangement joins TRBV2 to TRBJ2-1; 11 positions match TRBD2. Trimming removed 6 bases from V and 3 bases from J; junction bases left unmatched: 4. CDR3 length: 15 residues. Per the germline V gene, CDR1 is SNHLY and CDR2 is FYNNEI. Full variable domain (outside the CDR3, taken from reference TRBV2 and TRBJ2-1): EPEVTQTPSHQVTQMGQEVILRCVPISNHLYFYWYRQILGQKVEFLVSFYNNEISEKSEIFDDQFSVERPDGSNFTLKIRSTKLEDSAMYFCASRELAGDYNEQFFGPGTRLTVL.

This rearrangement joins TRBV19 to TRBJ1-6; D ambiguous. CDR1 and CDR2 (germline): LNHDA, SQIVND (reference sequence). The V end lost 2 bases, the J end lost 0 bases, and 8 bases lay between the germline ends. The CDR3 is made up of 16 amino acids. For the CDR3, the DNA is TGTGCCAGTAGTATACAGGATTACTCCTATAATTCACCCCTCCACTTT. It yields the protein CASSIQDYSYNSPLHF.

V gene TRBV5-8 combines with J gene TRBJ1-5, with a possible D match to TRBD1 (5 bases). V was clipped by 5 bases and J by 0 bases, with 15 bases between them. CDR3 length: 16 amino acids. Germline-derived CDR1 and CDR2 are SGHTS and YDEGEE. CDR3 region: CASRIRERYSNQPQHF. The CDR3 region has the DNA TGTGCCAGCAGGATCAGGGAGAGATATAGCAATCAGCCCCAGCATTTT. Full variable domain (missing parts from reference TRBV5-8 and TRBJ1-5): EAGVTQSPTHLIKTRGQQATLRCSPISGHTSVYWYQQALGLGLQFLLWYDEGEERNRGNFPPRFSGRQFPNYSSELNVNALELEDSALYLCASRIRERYSNQPQHFGDGTRLSIL.

This chain links TRBV28 with TRBJ2-3; no firm D call. The CDR3 spans 11 residues. V was clipped by 5 bases and J by 4 bases, with 4 bases between them. Germline loops: CDR1 MDHEN, CDR2 SYDVKM. The CDR3 is CASSTSDTQYF. The CDR3, as DNA: TGTGCCAGCAGTACTTCAGATACGCAGTATTTT. The full variable domain, with the rest looked up from reference TRBV28 and TRBJ2-3, is DVKVTQSSRYLVKRTGEKVFLECVQDMDHENMFWYRQDPGLGLRLIYFSYDVKMKEKGDIPEGYSVSREKKERFSLILESASTNQTSMYLCASSTSDTQYFGPGTRLTVL.

The rearrangement links TRBV15 to TRBJ1-1, with 8 nucleotides matching TRBD1. The CDR3 has 18 amino acids. Germline lookup yields CDR1 LNHNV and CDR2 YYDKDF (reference sequence). V gave up 1 base and J gave up 0 bases; unmatched junction bases: 10. This CDR3 is CATSRVAGTGALNTEAFF. In DNA form, the CDR3 reads TGTGCCACCAGCAGAGTTGCGGGGACAGGAGCCCTGAACACTGAAGCTTTCTTT.

J is TRBJ1-4 and V is TRBV5-1; no definite D call. The V end lost 4 bases, the J end lost 0 bases, and 19 bases lay between the germline ends. CDR1 and CDR2 from the germline V gene are SGHRS and YFSETQ. This CDR3 has 18 residues. The CDR3 region is CASSRGSGLLATNEKLFF. CDR3 DNA sequence: TGCGCCAGCAGCCGAGGCTCCGGGCTACTTGCAACTAATGAAAAACTGTTTTTT.

The genes are TRBV2 and TRBJ2-2, with a possible D match to TRBD1 (6 bases). Per germline, CDR1 SNHLY and CDR2 FYNNEI. CDR3 length: 15 residues. V was cut by 5 bases and J by 8 bases, with 18 bases left in between. CDR3 residues: CASSPRQAYEGELFF. The CDR3 region has the DNA TGTGCCAGCAGTCCCAGACAGGCCTACGAGGGGGAGCTGTTTTTT.

The chain couples TRBV7-9 to TRBJ2-2; D perhaps matches TRBD2 (5 bases). The V and J ends lost 5 bases and 2 bases respectively, with 12 bases between them. This CDR3 is built from 15 residues. Per the germline V gene, CDR1 is SEHNR and CDR2 is FQNEAQ (reference sequence). The CDR3 DNA reads as TGTGCCAGCAGCCCCGCCGGGATTAACACCGGGGAGCTGTTTTTT. Residues: CASSPAGINTGELFF.

This chain links TRBV5-4 with TRBJ2-1, with a possible D match to TRBD2 (7 bases). The CDR3 totals 19 residues. CDR1 SGHNT and CDR2 YYREEE come from the germline V gene (reference sequence). V lost 1 base and J lost 7, with 27 bases in between. CDR3 sequence: CASSLPPPAKWGGLNEQFF. CDR3 DNA: TGTGCCAGCAGCTTGCCCCCGCCGGCAAAATGGGGGGGCTTAAATGAGCAGTTCTTC.

The rearrangement joins TRBV7-8 to TRBJ1-4; D is possibly TRBD1 (6 bases). Between the trimmed V and J ends, which lost 5 bases and 5 bases, there was a span of 12 bases. Germline V gene lookup returns CDR1 SGHVS and CDR2 FQNEAQ. The CDR3 is made up of 14 amino acids. The CDR3 bases are TGTGCCAGCAGCAGCAATGGACAGAATGAAAAACTGTTTTTT. Its translation is CASSSNGQNEKLFF.